Listed below are T cell receptor beta chains from one sample, sequenced in a study of blood T cell repertoires in COVID-19. Sequencing was performed with immunoSEQ multiplex PCR; in TCRdb, only in-frame clones are kept and a portion is missing. In the table there are fewer than 250,000 clones, 83% of which are singletons. Sample: peripheral blood. The receptors were sampled from a human donor in a cohort sampled during active COVID-19. The CDR3 runs from the conserved cysteine through the conserved F or W. The D gene is left open where the match is weak. The size field is filled for only some rows; it gives once, few, many or a size class.

clone size: -
J gene: TRBJ1-2
V gene: TRBV9
D gene: -
CDR3 DNA: TGTGCCAGCAGCGCCCAACAGGGAAATTCTAACTATGGCTACACCTTC
CDR3 protein: CASSAQQGNSNYGYTF

clone size: -
J gene: TRBJ1-6
V gene: TRBV12-3/TRBV12-4
D gene: -
CDR3 DNA: TGTGCCAGCAGTTTAGACCCGAGAGCCACCCTCCACTTT
CDR3 protein: CASSLDPRATLHF

clone size: once
J gene: TRBJ2-5
V gene: TRBV15
D gene: TRBD1
CDR3 DNA: TGTGCCACCAGCAGAGGAGGAACAGGGACAGGGGGAAAAGAGACCCAGTACTTC
CDR3 protein: CATSRGGTGTGGKETQYF

clone size: -
J gene: TRBJ1-1
V gene: TRBV6-1
D gene: -
CDR3 DNA: TGTGCCAGCAGTGAAGCGCGTCCGAACACTGAAGCTTTCTTT
CDR3 protein: CASSEARPNTEAFF

clone size: once
J gene: TRBJ2-5
V gene: TRBV5-1
D gene: TRBD2
CDR3 DNA: TGCGCCAGCAGCTTGGAGGCGGGGGGTGCAGAGACCCAGTACTTC
CDR3 protein: CASSLEAGGAETQYF

clone size: -
J gene: TRBJ2-1
V gene: TRBV24-1
D gene: -
CDR3 DNA: TGTGCCACCAGTGAGGGCGGGGACCTAACAAATGAGCAGTTCTTC
CDR3 protein: CATSEGGDLTNEQFF

clone size: -
J gene: TRBJ2-5
V gene: TRBV2
D gene: TRBD1
CDR3 DNA: TGTGCCAGCAGGGGTCCGACAGGGGGCATCGGAGAGACCCAGTACTTC
CDR3 protein: CASRGPTGGIGETQYF

clone size: -
J gene: TRBJ2-5
V gene: TRBV11-2
D gene: TRBD2
CDR3 DNA: TGTGCCAGCAGCTCACGGACTAGCGCCCGTGAGACCCAGTACTTC
CDR3 protein: CASSSRTSARETQYF

clone size: -
J gene: TRBJ2-6
V gene: TRBV2
D gene: TRBD1
CDR3 DNA: TGTGCCAGCAGTGCCCCTGGACAGGGGGCGCAATCTGGGGCCAACGTCCTGACTTTC
CDR3 protein: CASSAPGQGAQSGANVLTF

clone size: -
J gene: TRBJ1-2
V gene: TRBV7-8
D gene: TRBD1
CDR3 DNA: TGTGCCAGCAGCTCCCGACAGGGCCTCCCTTTCTATGGCTACACCTTC
CDR3 protein: CASSSRQGLPFYGYTF

clone size: once
J gene: TRBJ1-6
V gene: TRBV7-9
D gene: TRBD1
CDR3 DNA: TGTGCCAGCAGCGTCGGACAGGGTAATTCACCCCTCCACTTT
CDR3 protein: CASSVGQGNSPLHF

clone size: -
J gene: TRBJ1-1
V gene: TRBV5-4
D gene: -
CDR3 DNA: TGTGCCAGCAGCTCGACCTCCTCCCGCGGTGAAGCTTTCTTT
CDR3 protein: CASSSTSSRGEAFF

clone size: -
J gene: TRBJ2-2
V gene: TRBV6-6
D gene: -
CDR3 DNA: TGTGCCAGCATTTGGCAGACGAACACCGGGGAGCTGTTTTTT
CDR3 protein: CASIWQTNTGELFF

clone size: -
J gene: TRBJ1-5
V gene: TRBV28
D gene: -
CDR3 DNA: TGTGCCAGCATCAAGCATTCCGGGATCAATCAGCCCCAGCATTTT
CDR3 protein: CASIKHSGINQPQHF

clone size: -
J gene: TRBJ1-2
V gene: TRBV19
D gene: -
CDR3 DNA: TGTGCCAGTAGTATAGCCCGAGGACAGCGGAACTATGGCTACACCTTC
CDR3 protein: CASSIARGQRNYGYTF

clone size: -
J gene: TRBJ2-7
V gene: TRBV7-6
D gene: -
CDR3 DNA: TGTGCCAGCAGCTTAGCCCACGAGTACGAGCAGTACTTC
CDR3 protein: CASSLAHEYEQYF

clone size: few
J gene: TRBJ2-2
V gene: TRBV5-1
D gene: TRBD2
CDR3 DNA: TGCGCCAGCAGCTTCACTAGCGGGAACACCGGGGAGCTGTTTTTT
CDR3 protein: CASSFTSGNTGELFF

clone size: once
J gene: TRBJ2-3
V gene: TRBV11-2
D gene: -
CDR3 DNA: TGTGCCAGCAGCCCAGGGGATACGCAGTATTTT
CDR3 protein: CASSPGDTQYF

clone size: -
J gene: TRBJ2-3
V gene: TRBV10-1
D gene: -
CDR3 DNA: TGCGCCAGCAGCTCCGAGCGTTTAGCGCAGTATTTT
CDR3 protein: CASSSERLAQYF

clone size: -
J gene: TRBJ1-2
V gene: TRBV6-5
D gene: TRBD1
CDR3 DNA: TGTGCCAGCACTCCAATGGGACAGGAGCGTGGCTACACCTTC
CDR3 protein: CASTPMGQERGYTF

clone size: -
J gene: TRBJ2-5
V gene: TRBV7-3
D gene: -
CDR3 DNA: TGTGCCAGCAGTCTCGGACACCGTGAGACCCAGTACTTC
CDR3 protein: CASSLGHRETQYF

clone size: -
J gene: TRBJ2-1
V gene: TRBV5-1
D gene: TRBD2
CDR3 DNA: TGCGCCAGCAGCCCCGGGGGGGCCGGGGACAATGAGCAGTTCTTC
CDR3 protein: CASSPGGAGDNEQFF

clone size: once
J gene: TRBJ1-3
V gene: TRBV5-6
D gene: TRBD1
CDR3 DNA: TGTGCCAGCAGTAACAGGGGAGCGCCCATATATTTT
CDR3 protein: CASSNRGAPIYF

clone size: -
J gene: TRBJ1-1
V gene: TRBV4-1
D gene: TRBD1
CDR3 DNA: TGCGCCAGCAGCCAGGACAGGGCCTCCTGGGGGTTCTTT
CDR3 protein: CASSQDRASWGFF

clone size: few
J gene: TRBJ2-1
V gene: TRBV7-7
D gene: TRBD2
CDR3 DNA: TGTGCTAGCAGCTTATCACCGACTAGCTTGGGTTACAATGAGCAGTTCTTC
CDR3 protein: CASSLSPTSLGYNEQFF

clone size: -
J gene: TRBJ1-5
V gene: TRBV3-1/TRBV3-2
D gene: -
CDR3 DNA: TGTGCCAGCAGCCAGGGGCATCAGCCCCAGCATTTT
CDR3 protein: CASSQGHQPQHF

clone size: -
J gene: TRBJ2-3
V gene: TRBV19
D gene: TRBD2
CDR3 DNA: TGTGCCAGTAGTCTCAGGGGGACTAGCGGGAGAGGCGCAGATACGCAGTATTTT
CDR3 protein: CASSLRGTSGRGADTQYF

clone size: -
J gene: TRBJ2-2
V gene: TRBV18
D gene: TRBD1
CDR3 DNA: TGTGCCAGCTCACCCGGGACAGGGAGATCTCCCGGGGAGCTGTTTTTT
CDR3 protein: CASSPGTGRSPGELFF